This T cell receptor (beta chain) comes out of a study of cytomegalovirus exposure and HLA in healthy donors. Study observations and caveats: Trimming of TCR beta V- and J-genes showed a link, identified in a later analysis, to a missense DCLRE1C variant.

This clone has just a few counts. Its matching antigen is unknown. PCR involved 60 Vbeta and 13 Jbeta primers. Using immunoSEQ multiplex PCR, the repertoire was profiled, and TCRdb retains in-frame clones only, with some absent. The table records tens of thousands of clones, 75% to 85% of them present only once. The CDR3 covers 18 residues. The junction had 10 bases not matched to a gene; V was cut back by 3 bases and J by 3 bases. Sequencing was performed on PBMCs. This chain connects TRBV23-1 to TRBJ2-1; 11 bases map to TRBD2. TRBV23-1 is an ORF, with its function uncertain. This receptor was taken from a man aged 45-65 years in good health and CMV-seropositive. CDR3 bases: TGCGCCAGCAGTCATCCTGGACTAGCGGGTATCGTCTACAATGAGCAGTTCTTC. Residues: CASSHPGLAGIVYNEQFF.